This passage covers 4 T cell receptor beta chains from one sample sequenced in a study of blood T cell repertoires in COVID-19. The repertoire was sequenced with immunoSEQ multiplex PCR; TCRdb's copy has only in-frame clones and lacks some. The data contain some 150,000 clones, approximately 88% of them singletons. Sequencing was carried out using PBMCs or T cells enriched from blood (not recorded which). Source of these receptors: a woman in her twenties or thirties with acute COVID-19.

The gene calls are TRBV24-1 and TRBJ1-6; D not certain. This CDR3 is 14 amino acids long. Germline loops: CDR1 KGHDR, CDR2 SFDVKD. The V and J ends lost 3 bases and 6 bases respectively, with 8 bases between them. The CDR3 sequence is CATSDATSNSPLHF. The CDR3 nucleotides read TGTGCCACCAGTGATGCGACTAGTAATTCACCCCTCCACTTT.

J is TRBJ1-5 and V is TRBV20-1, with TRBD1 matching 8 bases. The CDR3 runs to 13 residues. The trim removed 3 bases at V and 5 bases at J, leaving 3 bases unmatched. Germline-derived CDR1 and CDR2 are DFQATT and SNEGSKA (reference sequence). CDR3 sequence reads: CSASSGGDQPQHF. CDR3 DNA: TGCAGTGCTAGTTCAGGGGGCGATCAGCCCCAGCATTTT.

This clone was counted between two and nine times. CDR3 residues: CASSLLGQAVTGELFF. CDR3 sequence (DNA): TGTGCCAGCAGCTTACTGGGCCAGGCCGTCACCGGGGAGCTGTTTTTT. The V call is TRBV7-3, the J call TRBJ2-2; the D is unclear. The germline V gene encodes CDR1 SGHTA and CDR2 FQGTGA. Deletions cut 2 bases from V and 4 bases from J, with 14 bases between. The CDR3 totals 16 residues.

The V gene is TRBV30, the J gene TRBJ2-2; D is perhaps TRBD2 (5 bases). Germline CDR1 reads GTSNPN; CDR2 reads SVGIG (reference sequence). The CDR3 extends over 14 amino acids. V was shortened by 0 bases and J by 5 bases, with 10 bases between the two germline ends. CDR3 coding DNA: TGTGCCTGGAGTGTAGTCCGGGATACCGGGGAGCTGTTTTTT. This sequence encodes CAWSVVRDTGELFF.